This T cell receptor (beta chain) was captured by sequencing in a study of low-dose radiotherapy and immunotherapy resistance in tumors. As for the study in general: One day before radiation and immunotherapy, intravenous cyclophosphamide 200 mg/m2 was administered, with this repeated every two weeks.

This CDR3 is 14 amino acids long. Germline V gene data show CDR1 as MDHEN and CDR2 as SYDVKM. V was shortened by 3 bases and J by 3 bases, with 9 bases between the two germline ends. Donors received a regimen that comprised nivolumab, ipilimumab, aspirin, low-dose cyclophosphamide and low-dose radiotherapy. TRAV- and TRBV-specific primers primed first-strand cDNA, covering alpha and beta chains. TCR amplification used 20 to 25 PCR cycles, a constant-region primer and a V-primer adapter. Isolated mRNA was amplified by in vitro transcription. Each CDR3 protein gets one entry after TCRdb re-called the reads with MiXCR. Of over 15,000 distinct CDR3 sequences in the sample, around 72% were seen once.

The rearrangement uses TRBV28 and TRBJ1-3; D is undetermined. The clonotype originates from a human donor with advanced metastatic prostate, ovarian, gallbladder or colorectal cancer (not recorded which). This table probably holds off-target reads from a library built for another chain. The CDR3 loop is CASSFTALGNTIYF. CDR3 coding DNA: TGTGCCAGCAGTTTTACAGCCCTTGGAAACACCATATATTTT.